One sample yielded the 10 T cell receptor beta chains listed below, sequenced in a study of blood T cell repertoires in COVID-19 (dated by TCRdb to the early 2020s). Receptor amplification or capture employed the immunoSEQ multiplex PCR assay. The table was pulled from immuneACCESS by TCRdb, which kept in-frame rearrangements only. Such tables lose some clones; where checked, under half of the loss comes from unresolved V genes, and the rest has no known cause. The sample data list approximately 300,000 clones, and approximately 90% of these were observed just once. The top ten clonotypes cover nearly 7% of the sample. What was sequenced was peripheral blood. The receptors stem from a woman between 25 and 40 years old with COVID-19, enrolled during active disease.

This chain connects TRBV27 to TRBJ2-1; D is perhaps TRBD2 (5 bases). The length of the CDR3 is 13 residues. Germline CDR1 is MNHEY and CDR2 is SMNVEV (reference sequence). Trimming cost V 6 bases and J 7 bases, with 13 bases left between them. The chain's CDR3 is CASRGLNKNEQFF. The CDR3 DNA sequence: TGTGCCAGCAGAGGACTCAACAAGAATGAGCAGTTCTTC.

The rearrangement uses TRBV19 and TRBJ1-2, with unresolved D. The CDR3 extends over 15 amino acids. The germline V gene encodes CDR1 LNHDA and CDR2 SQIVND (reference sequence). Trimming shortened V by 3 bases and J by 6 bases, and 17 bases separated the two germline ends. The CDR3 region is CASSIPTRQWNGYTF. The DNA for the CDR3 is TGTGCCAGTAGTATCCCGACGAGACAATGGAATGGCTACACCTTC.

The CDR3 DNA reads as TGTGCCAGCAGTTTATCAAGTTCGAGCGGCTACACCTTC. Its translation is CASSLSSSSGYTF. The chain has TRBV27 and TRBJ1-2; no firm D call. Germline V gene sequence: CDR1 MNHEY, CDR2 SMNVEV (reference sequence). With 0 bases removed from V and 8 bases from J, the gap between germline ends came to 10 bases. CDR3 length: 13 residues.

V is TRBV28 and J is TRBJ2-2, with 10 nucleotides matching TRBD1. Germline lookup yields CDR1 MDHEN and CDR2 SYDVKM. The CDR3 covers 20 residues. Unmatched junction bases numbered 24, after V lost 7 bases and J lost 7 bases. The CDR3 DNA reads TGTGCCAGCACTATCGCCATTACTAGTCCGGGACAGGGGCGTAACGGGGAGCTGTTTTTT. Protein: CASTIAITSPGQGRNGELFF.

This chain connects TRBV5-1 to TRBJ2-3, with 7 bases lining up with TRBD2. With 5 bases clipped from V and 0 bases from J, the junction kept 3 bases outside the gene matches. Germline lookup yields CDR1 SGHRS and CDR2 YFSETQ. This CDR3 contains 14 residues. The CDR3 protein is CASRAGVSTDTQYF. CDR3 sequence (DNA): TGCGCCAGCAGGGCGGGAGTCAGCACAGATACGCAGTATTTT.

The V gene is TRBV27, the J gene TRBJ2-1; TRBD2 matches 13 bases. Germline-derived CDR1 and CDR2 are MNHEY and SMNVEV (reference sequence). V lost 8 bases, J lost 5 bases, and 0 bases stayed unmatched. The CDR3 length is 13 residues. The CDR3 bases are TGTGCCAGCGGGACTAGCGGGAACAATGAGCAGTTCTTC. It is translated as CASGTSGNNEQFF.

This clone has only a few counts. This chain connects TRBV7-8 to TRBJ2-1; TRBD2 agrees at 9 bases. Germline V gene lookup returns CDR1 SGHVS and CDR2 FQNEAQ. V gave up 5 bases and J gave up 10 bases; unmatched junction bases: 6. The CDR3 has 13 residues. The CDR3 coding sequence is TGTGCCAGCAGCGGTTCAACTAGCGGGGAGCAGTTCTTC. This gives the protein CASSGSTSGEQFF.

The rearrangement uses TRBV28 and TRBJ2-7; TRBD1 aligns across 7 bases. Germline V CDR1 and CDR2: MDHEN, SYDVKM. The CDR3 totals 14 residues. After removal of 2 bases from V and 4 bases from J, the junction contained 5 bases not matched to a gene. This chain's CDR3 is CASSLMTGLYEQYF. The CDR3, as DNA: TGTGCCAGCAGTTTAATGACAGGGTTGTACGAGCAGTACTTC.

J is TRBJ2-3 and V is TRBV6-4; TRBD1 matches at 8 bases. The J segment lost 4 bases and the V segment lost 7 bases, leaving 16 bases of the junction unmatched. The CDR3 runs to 17 residues. CDR1 and CDR2 (germline): MRHNA, SNTAGT. As DNA, the CDR3 is TGTGCCAGCATTCATTACAGGGGGAAAGGGGTAGCAGATACGCAGTATTTT. Translation: CASIHYRGKGVADTQYF.

This sequence joins TRBV11-3 and TRBJ2-5; 8 nucleotides align to TRBD1. Losses at the gene ends were 4 bases for V and 2 bases for J; bases not matched to a gene: 9. This CDR3 comprises 16 residues. CDR1 is SGHNT, CDR2 YENEEA, per germline. The DNA of the CDR3 is TGTGCCAGCAGCTCTCGCCAGGGGGCGAGTCAAGAGACCCAGTACTTC. Translation: CASSSRQGASQETQYF.